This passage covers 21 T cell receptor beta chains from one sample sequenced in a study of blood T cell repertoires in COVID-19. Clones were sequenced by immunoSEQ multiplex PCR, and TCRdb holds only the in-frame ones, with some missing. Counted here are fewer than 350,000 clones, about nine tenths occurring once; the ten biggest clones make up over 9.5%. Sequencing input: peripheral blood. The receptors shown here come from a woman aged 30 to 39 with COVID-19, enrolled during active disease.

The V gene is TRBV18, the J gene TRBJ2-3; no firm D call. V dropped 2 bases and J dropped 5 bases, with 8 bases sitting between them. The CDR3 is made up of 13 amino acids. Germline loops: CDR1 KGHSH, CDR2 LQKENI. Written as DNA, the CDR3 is TGTGCCAGCTCACCAGAACAGAGAGATACGCAGTATTTT. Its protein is CASSPEQRDTQYF.

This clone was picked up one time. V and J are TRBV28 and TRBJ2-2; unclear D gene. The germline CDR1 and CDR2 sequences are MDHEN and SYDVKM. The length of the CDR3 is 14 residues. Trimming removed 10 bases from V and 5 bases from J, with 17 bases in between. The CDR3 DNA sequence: TGTGCCACCAAGGTGCTAGTAGGTACCGGGGAGCTGTTTTTT. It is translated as CATKVLVGTGELFF.

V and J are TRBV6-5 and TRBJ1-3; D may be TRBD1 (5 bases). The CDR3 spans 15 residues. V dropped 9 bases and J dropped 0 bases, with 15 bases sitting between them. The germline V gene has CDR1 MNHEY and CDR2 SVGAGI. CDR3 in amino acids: CASSPEGHSGNTIYF. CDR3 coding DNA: TGTGCCAGTTCCCCGGAGGGGCACTCTGGAAACACCATATATTTT.

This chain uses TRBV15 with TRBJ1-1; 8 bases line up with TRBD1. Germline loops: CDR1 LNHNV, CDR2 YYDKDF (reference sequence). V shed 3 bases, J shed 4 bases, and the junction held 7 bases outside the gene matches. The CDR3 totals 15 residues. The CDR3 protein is CATSSPGQGGTEAFF. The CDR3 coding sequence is TGTGCCACCAGCAGTCCCGGACAGGGTGGCACTGAAGCTTTCTTT.

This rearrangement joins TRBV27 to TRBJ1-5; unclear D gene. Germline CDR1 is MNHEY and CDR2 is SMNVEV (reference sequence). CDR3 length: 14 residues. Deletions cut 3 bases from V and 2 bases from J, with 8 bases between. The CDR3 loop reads CASSFGEGNQPQHF. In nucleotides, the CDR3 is TGTGCCAGCAGTTTTGGGGAGGGCAATCAGCCCCAGCATTTT.

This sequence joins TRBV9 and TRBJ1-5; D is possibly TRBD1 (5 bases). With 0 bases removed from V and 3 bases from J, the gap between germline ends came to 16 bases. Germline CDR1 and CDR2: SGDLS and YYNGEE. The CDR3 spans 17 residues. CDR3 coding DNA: TGTGCCAGCAGCGTAGATGGAGGGAGGGGCCACAATCAGCCCCAGCATTTT. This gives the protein CASSVDGGRGHNQPQHF.

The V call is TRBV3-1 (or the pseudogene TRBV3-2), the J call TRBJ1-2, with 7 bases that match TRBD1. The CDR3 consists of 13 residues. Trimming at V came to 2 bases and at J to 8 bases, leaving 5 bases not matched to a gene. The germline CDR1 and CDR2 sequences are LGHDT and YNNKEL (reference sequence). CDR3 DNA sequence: TGTGCCAGCAGCCAATCGACAGGGCTAGGCTACACCTTC. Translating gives CASSQSTGLGYTF.

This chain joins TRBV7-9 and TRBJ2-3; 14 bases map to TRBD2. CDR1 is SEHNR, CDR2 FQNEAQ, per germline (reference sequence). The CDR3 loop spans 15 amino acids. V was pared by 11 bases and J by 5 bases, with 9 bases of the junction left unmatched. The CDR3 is CAWRGLAGGIDTQYF. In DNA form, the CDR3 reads TGTGCCTGGCGCGGACTAGCGGGGGGAATAGATACGCAGTATTTT.

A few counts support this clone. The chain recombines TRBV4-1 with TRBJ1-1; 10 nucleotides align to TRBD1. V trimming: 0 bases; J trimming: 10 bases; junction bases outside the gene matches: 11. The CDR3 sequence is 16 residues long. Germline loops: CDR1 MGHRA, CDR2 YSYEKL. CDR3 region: CASSQEAGTGVWRAFF. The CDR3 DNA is TGCGCCAGCAGCCAAGAGGCGGGGACAGGGGTTTGGAGAGCTTTCTTT.

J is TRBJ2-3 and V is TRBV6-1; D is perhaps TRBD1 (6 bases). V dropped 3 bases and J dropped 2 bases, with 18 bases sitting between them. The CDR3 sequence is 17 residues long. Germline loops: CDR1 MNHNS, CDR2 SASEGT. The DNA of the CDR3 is TGTGCCAGCAGTGATTTCCGTACAGGGATGACCACAGATACGCAGTATTTT. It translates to CASSDFRTGMTTDTQYF.

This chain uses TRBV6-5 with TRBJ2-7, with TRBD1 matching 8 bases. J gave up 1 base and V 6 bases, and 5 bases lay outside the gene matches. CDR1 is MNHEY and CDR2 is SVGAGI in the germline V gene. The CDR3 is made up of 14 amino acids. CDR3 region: CASSLTGESYEQYF. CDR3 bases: TGTGCCAGCAGCTTGACAGGGGAGTCCTACGAGCAGTACTTC.

CDR3 nucleotide sequence: TGCGCCAGCAGTCGGACTAGTGCGGGTGAGCAGTTCTTC. It is translated as CASSRTSAGEQFF. The J gene is TRBJ2-1, the V gene TRBV10-1; 7 bases align to TRBD2. Germline CDR1 is WNHNN and CDR2 is SYGVQD (reference sequence). The CDR3 is 13 amino acids. The V and J ends lost 5 bases and 9 bases, in that order; junction bases with no gene match: 7.

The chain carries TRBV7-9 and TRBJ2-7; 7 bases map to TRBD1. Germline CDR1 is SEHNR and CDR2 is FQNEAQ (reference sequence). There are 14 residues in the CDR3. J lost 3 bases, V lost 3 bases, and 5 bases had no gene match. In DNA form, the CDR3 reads TGTGCCAGCAGCTTGGGGGACAGCTTCTACGAGCAGTACTTC. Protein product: CASSLGDSFYEQYF.

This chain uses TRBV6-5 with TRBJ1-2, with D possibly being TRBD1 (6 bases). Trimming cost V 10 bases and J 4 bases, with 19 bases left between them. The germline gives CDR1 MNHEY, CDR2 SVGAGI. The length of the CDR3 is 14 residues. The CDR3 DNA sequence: TGTGCCACTACTCGTACCGGACAGTTCTATGGCTACACCTTC. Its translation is CATTRTGQFYGYTF.

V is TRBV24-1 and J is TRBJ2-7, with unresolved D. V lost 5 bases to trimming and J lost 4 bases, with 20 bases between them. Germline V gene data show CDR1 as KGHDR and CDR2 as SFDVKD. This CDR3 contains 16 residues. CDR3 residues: CATSVFERILLYEQYF. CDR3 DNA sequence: TGTGCCACCAGTGTCTTCGAGAGGATTTTATTATACGAGCAGTACTTC.

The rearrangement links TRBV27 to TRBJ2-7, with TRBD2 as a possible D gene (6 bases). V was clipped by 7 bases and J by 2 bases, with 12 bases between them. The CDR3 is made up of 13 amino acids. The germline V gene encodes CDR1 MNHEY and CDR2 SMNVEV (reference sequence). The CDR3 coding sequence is TGTGCCAGCACTTCGGGACTGGCCTACGAGCAGTACTTC. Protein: CASTSGLAYEQYF.

In DNA, the CDR3 is TGTGCCAGCAGGAACAGGGAGAACACTGAAGCTTTCTTT. This gives the protein CASRNRENTEAFF. The J gene is TRBJ1-1, the V gene TRBV7-6; D is possibly TRBD1 (6 bases). The germline V gene has CDR1 SGHVS and CDR2 FNYEAQ. CDR3 size: 13 residues. V was clipped by 6 bases and J by 1 base, with 9 bases between them.

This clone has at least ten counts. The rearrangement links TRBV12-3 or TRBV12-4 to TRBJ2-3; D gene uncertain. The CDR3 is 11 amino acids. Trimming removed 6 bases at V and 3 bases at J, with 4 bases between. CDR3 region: CASRRTDTQYF. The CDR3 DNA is TGTGCCAGCAGACGGACAGATACGCAGTATTTT.

CDR3 loop: CASSAGLAGWELFF. The CDR3 nucleotides read TGTGCCAGCAGCGCGGGACTAGCGGGGTGGGAGCTGTTTTTT. The V and J genes are TRBV9 and TRBJ2-2; TRBD2 matches at 13 bases. CDR3 length: 14 residues. Germline lookup yields CDR1 SGDLS and CDR2 YYNGEE. The ends lost 3 bases at V and 9 bases at J; junction bases unmatched: 2. Looking up the rest from reference TRBV9 and TRBJ2-2 gives the full variable domain: DSGVTQTPKHLITATGQRVTLRCSPRSGDLSVYWYQQSLDQGLQFLIQYYNGEERAKGNILERFSAQQFPDLHSELNLSSLELGDSALYFCASSAGLAGWELFFGEGSRLTVL.

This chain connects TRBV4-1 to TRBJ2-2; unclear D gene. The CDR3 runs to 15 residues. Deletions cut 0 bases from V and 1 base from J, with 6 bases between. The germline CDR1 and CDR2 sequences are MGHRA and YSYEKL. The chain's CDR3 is CASSQEARNTGELFF. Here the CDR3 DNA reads TGCGCCAGCAGCCAAGAAGCACGGAACACCGGGGAGCTGTTTTTT.

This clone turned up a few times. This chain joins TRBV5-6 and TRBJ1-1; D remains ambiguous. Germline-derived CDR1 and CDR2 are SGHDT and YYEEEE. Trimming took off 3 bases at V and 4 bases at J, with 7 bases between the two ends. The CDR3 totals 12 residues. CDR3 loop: CASSYYGTEAFF. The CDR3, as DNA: TGTGCCAGCAGCTACTACGGCACTGAAGCTTTCTTT.